This is a list of T cell receptor beta chains from one sample in a study of blood T cell repertoires in COVID-19. Profiling relied on immunoSEQ multiplex PCR, and the TCRdb table lists in-frame clones only, not all of them. The sample lists around 26,000 clones; under 80% were seen once. The sample comprised peripheral blood. Receptor source: a man in his 70s with acute or convalescent COVID-19. Both conserved end residues are part of each CDR3. Fields, in order: clone size, D gene, J gene, V gene, CDR3 protein, CDR3 DNA. The D gene is left open where the match is weak. Size tells how often a clone was seen (once, few, many) or the class of an expanded clone, and some rows leave it out.

NA | NA | TRBJ2-7 | TRBV12-2 | CASRFDSSYEQYF | TGTGCAAGTCGCTTTGACAGCTCCTACGAGCAGTACTTC
NA | NA | TRBJ2-5 | TRBV2 | CASSTTSQETQYF | TGTGCCAGCAGTACGACTAGCCAAGAGACCCAGTACTTC
NA | NA | TRBJ2-4 | TRBV18 | CASVGIKNKNIQYF | TGTGCCAGCGTCGGGATCAAAAACAAAAACATTCAGTACTTC
NA | TRBD2 | TRBJ2-7 | TRBV2 | CASRVGLGGDEQYF | TGTGCCAGCAGAGTAGGTCTTGGGGGGGACGAGCAGTACTTC
NA | NA | TRBJ1-2 | TRBV12-3/TRBV12-4 | CAGSAFAHGYTF | TGTGCCGGCAGTGCGTTTGCCCATGGCTACACCTTC
NA | TRBD1 | TRBJ2-7 | TRBV10-2 | CASRTGTGSYEQYF | TGCGCCAGCAGGACCGGGACAGGCTCCTACGAGCAGTACTTC
NA | TRBD2 | TRBJ2-3 | TRBV24-1 | CATSERLASTDTQYF | TGTGCCACCAGTGAGCGACTAGCAAGTACCGATACGCAGTATTTT
NA | NA | TRBJ1-6 | TRBV28 | CASSFGQAYSSPLHF | TGTGCCAGCAGTTTCGGTCAAGCGTATTCGTCACCCCTCCACTTT
few | NA | TRBJ1-6 | TRBV7-9 | CASSESGDSPLHF | TGTGCCAGCAGCGAATCAGGTGATTCACCCCTCCACTTT
NA | TRBD1 | TRBJ2-3 | TRBV27 | CARFLWGQGADTQYF | TGTGCCAGATTTCTTTGGGGACAGGGGGCCGATACGCAGTATTTT
NA | TRBD1 | TRBJ1-1 | TRBV6-6 | CASSFRQGPSVAFF | TGTGCCAGCAGTTTCCGACAGGGGCCCTCCGTTGCTTTCTTT
NA | TRBD1 | TRBJ2-1 | TRBV28 | CASRPGQGHAEQFF | TGTGCCAGCAGACCGGGACAGGGGCACGCTGAGCAGTTCTTC
NA | TRBD1 | TRBJ2-5 | TRBV28 | CASRPTGMETQYF | TGTGCCAGCAGACCGACAGGGATGGAGACCCAGTACTTC
NA | NA | TRBJ2-6 | TRBV3-1/TRBV3-2 | CASSHDRYASGANVLTF | TGTGCCAGCAGCCACGACAGATATGCCTCTGGGGCCAACGTCCTGACTTTC
NA | NA | TRBJ2-1 | TRBV19 | CASSIPPGHNEQFF | TGTGCCAGTAGTATCCCACCGGGTCACAATGAGCAGTTCTTC
NA | NA | TRBJ2-7 | TRBV4-3 | CASSHESTGLPPCEQYF | TGCGCCAGCAGCCACGAGAGTACCGGACTACCCCCCTGCGAGCAGTACTTC
NA | TRBD1 | TRBJ1-2 | TRBV7-9 | CASSPHVGQGYGYTF | TGTGCCAGCAGCCCCCACGTGGGACAGGGATATGGCTACACCTTC
NA | NA | TRBJ2-1 | TRBV6-5 | CASSREEGLGGEQFF | TGTGCCAGCAGTAGGGAAGAGGGACTCGGCGGTGAGCAGTTCTTC
NA | NA | TRBJ1-5 | TRBV28 | CASSRTTEDQPQHF | TGTGCCAGCAGCCGTACCACCGAGGATCAGCCCCAGCATTTT
NA | NA | TRBJ2-5 | TRBV19 | CASRQTPRAGRGQETQYF | TGTGCCAGTAGGCAAACCCCTCGGGCGGGACGGGGGCAAGAGACCCAGTACTTC
NA | TRBD1 | TRBJ1-6 | TRBV19 | CASKVRDSNSPLHF | TGTGCCAGTAAGGTCCGGGACAGTAATTCACCCCTCCACTTT
NA | TRBD1 | TRBJ2-7 | TRBV28 | CASSKRQGEQYF | TGTGCCAGCAGTAAGCGACAGGGCGAGCAGTACTTC
once | NA | TRBJ2-7 | TRBV6-5 | CASKTAGTISYEQYF | TGTGCCAGCAAAACAGCCGGGACAATTTCCTACGAGCAGTACTTC